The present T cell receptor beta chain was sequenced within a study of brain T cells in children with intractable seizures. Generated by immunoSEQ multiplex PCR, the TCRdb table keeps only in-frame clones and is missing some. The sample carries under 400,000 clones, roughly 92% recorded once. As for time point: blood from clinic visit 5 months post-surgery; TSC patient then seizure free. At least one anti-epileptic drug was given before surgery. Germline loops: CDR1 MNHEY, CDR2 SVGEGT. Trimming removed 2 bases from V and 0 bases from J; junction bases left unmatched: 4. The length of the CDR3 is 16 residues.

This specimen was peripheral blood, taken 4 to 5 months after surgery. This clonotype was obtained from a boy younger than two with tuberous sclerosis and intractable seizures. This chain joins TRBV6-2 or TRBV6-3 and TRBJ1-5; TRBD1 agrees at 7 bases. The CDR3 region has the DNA TGTGCCAGCAGTTACGGAGGGGGCTTTAGCAATCAGCCCCAGCATTTT. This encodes CASSYGGGFSNQPQHF.